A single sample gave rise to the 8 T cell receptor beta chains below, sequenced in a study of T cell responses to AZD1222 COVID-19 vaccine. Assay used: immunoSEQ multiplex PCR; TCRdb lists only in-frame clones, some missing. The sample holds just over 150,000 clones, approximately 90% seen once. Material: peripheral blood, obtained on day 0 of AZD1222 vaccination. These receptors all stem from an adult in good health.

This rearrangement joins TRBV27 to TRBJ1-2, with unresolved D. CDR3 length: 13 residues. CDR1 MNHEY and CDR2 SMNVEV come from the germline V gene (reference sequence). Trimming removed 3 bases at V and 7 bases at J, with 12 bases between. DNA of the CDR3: TGTGCCAGCAGTTTCGCCGGGCGCGGTGGCTACACCTTC. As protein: CASSFAGRGGYTF.

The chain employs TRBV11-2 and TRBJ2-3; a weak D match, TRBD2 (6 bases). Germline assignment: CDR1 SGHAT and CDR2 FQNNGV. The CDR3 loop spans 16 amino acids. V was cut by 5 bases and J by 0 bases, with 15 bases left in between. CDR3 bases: TGTGCCAGCAGCCCTACTCGGGCGGGGAGCACAGATACGCAGTATTTT. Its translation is CASSPTRAGSTDTQYF.

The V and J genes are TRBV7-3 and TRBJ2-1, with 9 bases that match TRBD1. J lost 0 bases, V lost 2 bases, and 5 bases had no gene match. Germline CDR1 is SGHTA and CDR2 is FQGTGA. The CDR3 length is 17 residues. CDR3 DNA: TGTGCCAGCAGCTTATTCGGGACAGGGAGCTCCTACAATGAGCAGTTCTTC. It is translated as CASSLFGTGSSYNEQFF.

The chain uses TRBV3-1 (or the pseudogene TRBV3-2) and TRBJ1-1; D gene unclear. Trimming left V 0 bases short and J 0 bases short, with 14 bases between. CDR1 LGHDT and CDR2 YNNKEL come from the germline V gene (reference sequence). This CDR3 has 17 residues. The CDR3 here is CASSQDSTAPMNTEAFF. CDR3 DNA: TGTGCCAGCAGCCAAGATTCTACTGCACCCATGAACACTGAAGCTTTCTTT.

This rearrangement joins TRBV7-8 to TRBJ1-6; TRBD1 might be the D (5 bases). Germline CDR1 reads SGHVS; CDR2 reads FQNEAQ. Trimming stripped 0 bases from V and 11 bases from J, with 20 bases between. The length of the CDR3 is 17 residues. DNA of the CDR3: TGTGCCAGCAGCTTAGCAACCGGGACGGAGATAGGGACACCCCTCCACTTT. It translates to CASSLATGTEIGTPLHF.

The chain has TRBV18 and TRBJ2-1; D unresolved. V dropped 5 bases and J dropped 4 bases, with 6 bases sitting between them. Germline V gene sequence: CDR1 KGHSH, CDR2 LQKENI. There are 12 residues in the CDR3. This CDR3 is CASSIPYNEQFF. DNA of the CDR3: TGTGCCAGCTCAATACCTTACAATGAGCAGTTCTTC.

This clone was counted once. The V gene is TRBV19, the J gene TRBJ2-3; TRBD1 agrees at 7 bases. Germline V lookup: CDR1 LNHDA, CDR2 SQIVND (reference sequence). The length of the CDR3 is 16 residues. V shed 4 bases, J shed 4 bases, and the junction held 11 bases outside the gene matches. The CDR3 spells CASSTGTDFIPDTQYF. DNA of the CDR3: TGTGCCAGTAGTACGGGGACAGACTTTATCCCAGATACGCAGTATTTT.

CDR3 in amino acids: CASSYGWTFSNQPQHF. The DNA for the CDR3 is TGTGCCAGCAGTTACGGGTGGACTTTTAGCAATCAGCCCCAGCATTTT. The rearrangement joins TRBV6-2 or TRBV6-3 to TRBJ1-5; no firm D call. The ends were cut back, 2 bases at V and 0 bases at J, with 11 bases in the middle. This CDR3 contains 16 residues. From germline, CDR1 is MNHEY and CDR2 SVGEGT.